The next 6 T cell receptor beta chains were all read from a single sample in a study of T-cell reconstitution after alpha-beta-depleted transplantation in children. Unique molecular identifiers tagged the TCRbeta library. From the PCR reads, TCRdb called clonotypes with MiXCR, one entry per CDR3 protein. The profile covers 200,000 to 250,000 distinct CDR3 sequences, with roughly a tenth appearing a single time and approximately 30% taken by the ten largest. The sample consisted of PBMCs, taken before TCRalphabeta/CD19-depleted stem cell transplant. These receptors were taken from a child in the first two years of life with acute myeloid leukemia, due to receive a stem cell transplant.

The CDR3, as DNA: TGTGCCAGCAGCTCTGGCCGGGGGCTGAGCACAGATACGCAGTATTTT. This gives the protein CASSSGRGLSTDTQYF. The gene calls are TRBV11-3 and TRBJ2-3; either TRBD1 or TRBD2 may supply D (6 bases each). Trimming removed 4 bases at V and 0 bases at J, with 14 bases between. Per the germline V gene, CDR1 is SGHNT and CDR2 is YENEEA. The CDR3 has 16 residues.

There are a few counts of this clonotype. The DNA for the CDR3 is TGTGCCAGCAGCTTAGCGCTCGGGTACCAGCCCCAGCATTTT. It translates to CASSLALGYQPQHF. V and J are TRBV7-2 and TRBJ1-5, with D unclear. The CDR3 sequence is 14 residues long. The V gene lost 0 bases and the J gene lost 7 bases, with 10 bases spanning the gap. Germline CDR1 reads SGHTA; CDR2 reads FQGNSA.

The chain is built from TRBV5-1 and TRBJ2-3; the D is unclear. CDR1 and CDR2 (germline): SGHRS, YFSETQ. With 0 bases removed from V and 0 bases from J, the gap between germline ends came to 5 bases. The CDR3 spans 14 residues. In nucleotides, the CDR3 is TGCGCCAGCAGCTTGGACCCGAGCACAGATACGCAGTATTTT. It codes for CASSLDPSTDTQYF.

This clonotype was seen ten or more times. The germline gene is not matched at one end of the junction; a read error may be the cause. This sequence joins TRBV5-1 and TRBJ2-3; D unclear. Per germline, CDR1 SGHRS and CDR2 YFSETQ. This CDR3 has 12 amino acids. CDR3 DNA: TGCGCCAGCAGCTTATCCGGATCCCAAGTTAGATTT. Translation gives CASSLSGSQVRF.

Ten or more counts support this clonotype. DNA for the CDR3: TGTGCCAGCAGCTTAGGGGGAGTGGTCGGAGAGACCCAGTACTTC. Its translation is CASSLGGVVGETQYF. This rearrangement joins TRBV7-9 to TRBJ2-5; maybe TRBD2 (5 bases). Germline V gene sequence: CDR1 SEHNR, CDR2 FQNEAQ (reference sequence). V was clipped by 1 base and J by 4 bases, with 13 bases between them. CDR3 size: 15 residues.

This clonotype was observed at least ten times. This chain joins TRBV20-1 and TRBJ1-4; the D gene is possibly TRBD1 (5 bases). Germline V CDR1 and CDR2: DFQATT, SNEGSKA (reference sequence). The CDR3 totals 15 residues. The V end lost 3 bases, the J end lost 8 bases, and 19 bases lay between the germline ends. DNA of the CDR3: TGCAGTGCTAGTGGACTCGGGGCCCTGGAAGAAAAACTGTTTTTT. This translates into CSASGLGALEEKLFF.